This T cell receptor (beta chain) was sequenced during a study of blood T cell repertoires in COVID-19. The CDR3 spans 17 residues. V was clipped by 3 bases and J by 0 bases, with 17 bases between them. Germline V gene data show CDR1 as KGHDR and CDR2 as SFDVKD. The data were produced by immunoSEQ multiplex PCR, yet TCRdb's version contains in-frame clones alone and is incomplete. The sample yields 120,000 to 150,000 clones, approximately 83% seen once. The TCR was taken from a woman aged 60-75 years with COVID-19, enrolled during active disease. The V call is TRBV24-1, the J call TRBJ2-7; a weak D match, TRBD2 (5 bases). The sequenced sample consisted of peripheral blood. This chain's CDR3 is CATSDNPGEGLSYEQYF. The CDR3 DNA follows: TGTGCCACCAGTGATAACCCAGGTGAGGGCCTCTCCTACGAGCAGTACTTC.